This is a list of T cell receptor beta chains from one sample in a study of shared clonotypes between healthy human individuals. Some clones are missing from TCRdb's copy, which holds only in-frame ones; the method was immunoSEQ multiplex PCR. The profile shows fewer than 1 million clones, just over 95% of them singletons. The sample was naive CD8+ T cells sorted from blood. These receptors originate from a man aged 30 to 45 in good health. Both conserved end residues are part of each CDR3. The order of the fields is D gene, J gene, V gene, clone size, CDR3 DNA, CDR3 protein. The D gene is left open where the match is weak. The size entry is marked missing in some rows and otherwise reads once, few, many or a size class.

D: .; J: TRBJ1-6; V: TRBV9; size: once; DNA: TGTGCCAGCAGCGCAGAGGACGTTTTGGATTCACCCCTCCACTTT; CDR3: CASSAEDVLDSPLHF
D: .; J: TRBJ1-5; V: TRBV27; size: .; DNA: TGTGCCAGCAGCTTAAAACTCGGCAATCAGCCCCAGCATTTT; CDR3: CASSLKLGNQPQHF
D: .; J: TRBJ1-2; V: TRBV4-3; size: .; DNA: TGCGCCAGCAGCCAAGTCGGGCAGGGAGAAGGCTACACCTTC; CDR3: CASSQVGQGEGYTF
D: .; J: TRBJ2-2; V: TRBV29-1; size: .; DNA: TGCAGCGTTGTGGTTGGGGAAAACACCGGGGAGCTGTTTTTT; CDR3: CSVVVGENTGELFF
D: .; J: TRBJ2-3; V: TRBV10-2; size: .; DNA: TGCGCCAGCAGTGATAGCCAGACGGTTAATACGCAGTATTTT; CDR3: CASSDSQTVNTQYF
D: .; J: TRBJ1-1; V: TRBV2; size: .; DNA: TGTGCCAGCAGTCCTACAGGGAGGCCCACTGAAGCTTTCTTT; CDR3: CASSPTGRPTEAFF
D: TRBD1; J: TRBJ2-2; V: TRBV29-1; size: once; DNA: TGCAGCGCCGAGGGTGAGACAGGGGTTACCGGGGAGCTGTTTTTT; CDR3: CSAEGETGVTGELFF
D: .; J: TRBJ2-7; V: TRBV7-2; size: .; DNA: TGTGCCAGCAGCGGGGATTGGTCCCCCTACGAGCAGTACTTC; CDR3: CASSGDWSPYEQYF
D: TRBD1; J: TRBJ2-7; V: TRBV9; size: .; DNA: TGTGCCAGCAACGGGGACAGGGGGGATGGAGAGCAGTACTTC; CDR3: CASNGDRGDGEQYF
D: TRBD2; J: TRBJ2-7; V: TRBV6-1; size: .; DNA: TGTGCCAGCAGTGATTTAGCGGGAGGGCCCCTCGAGCAGTACTTC; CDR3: CASSDLAGGPLEQYF
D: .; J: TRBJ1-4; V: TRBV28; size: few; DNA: TGTGCCAGCAGTACCAGACAGCTTTTAACTAATGAAAAACTGTTTTTT; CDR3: CASSTRQLLTNEKLFF
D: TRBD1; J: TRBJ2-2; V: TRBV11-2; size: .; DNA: TGTGCCAGCAGCTCAGGACAGGGCGGTTTCGACACCGGGGAGCTGTTTTTT; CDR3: CASSSGQGGFDTGELFF
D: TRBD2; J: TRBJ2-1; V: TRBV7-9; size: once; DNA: TGTGCCAGCAGCCCTACTAGCGGGAGTCCTAGTAACAATGAGCAGTTCTTC; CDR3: CASSPTSGSPSNNEQFF
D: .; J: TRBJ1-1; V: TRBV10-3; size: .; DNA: TGTGCCATCAGCAGGGAAATACTTACTGAAGCTTTCTTT; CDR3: CAISREILTEAFF
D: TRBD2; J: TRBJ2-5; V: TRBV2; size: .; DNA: TGTGCCAGCAGTGAATATCGGGAGGCCACAGAGACCCAGTACTTC; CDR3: CASSEYREATETQYF